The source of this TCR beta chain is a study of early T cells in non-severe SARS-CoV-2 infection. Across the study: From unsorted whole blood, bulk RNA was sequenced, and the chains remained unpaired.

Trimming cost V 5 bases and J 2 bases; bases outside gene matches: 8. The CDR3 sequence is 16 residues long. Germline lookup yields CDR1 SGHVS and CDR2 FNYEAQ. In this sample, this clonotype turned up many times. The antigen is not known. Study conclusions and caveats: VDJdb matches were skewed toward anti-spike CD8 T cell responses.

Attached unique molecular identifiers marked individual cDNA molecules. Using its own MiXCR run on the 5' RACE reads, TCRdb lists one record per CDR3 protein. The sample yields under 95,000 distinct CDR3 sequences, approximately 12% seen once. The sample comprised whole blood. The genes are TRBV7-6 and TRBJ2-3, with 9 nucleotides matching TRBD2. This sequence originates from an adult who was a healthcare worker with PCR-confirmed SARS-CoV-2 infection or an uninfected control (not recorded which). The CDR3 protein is CASSKALAGSTDTQYF. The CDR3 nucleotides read TGTGCCAGCAGCAAAGCTCTAGCGGGATCCACAGATACGCAGTATTTT.